This TCR beta chain is from a study of cytotoxic CD8 clonotypes in ibrutinib-treated CLL. Using immunoSEQ multiplex PCR, the repertoire was profiled, and TCRdb retains in-frame clones only, with some absent. In the table there are 26,000 or so clones, roughly 57% of which are singletons. The CDR3 totals 12 residues. Per germline, CDR1 SQVTM and CDR2 ANQGSEA. V gave up 6 bases and J gave up 4 bases; unmatched junction bases: 4. Approximately 2 micrograms of genomic DNA came from cryopreserved PBMCs for TCR beta libraries. As to this clone: Its cognate antigen is unknown.

Points from the study as a whole: Collection times varied between progressing and sustained-remission patients. Baseline levels of clonality went above those of age-matched healthy donors and moved with circulating CD8+ T-cell counts.

The TCR originated in a human donor with chronic lymphocytic leukemia. The sample was PBMCs, taken before ibrutinib treatment. The V gene is TRBV29-1, the J gene TRBJ2-5; 8 bases are a match to TRBD1. The DNA for the CDR3 is TGCAGCGTCGACAGGGGAAGAGAGACCCAGTACTTC. Translation: CSVDRGRETQYF.